The 26 T cell receptor beta chains given below trace back to one sample, sequenced in a study of cytomegalovirus exposure and HLA in healthy donors. PCR involved 60 Vbeta and 13 Jbeta primers. The table came from immunoSEQ multiplex PCR; TCRdb's copy has only in-frame clones and leaves some out. The table lists roughly 150,000 clones, around a tenth of them singletons, with approximately 2% in the top ten. Sequencing was performed on PBMCs. The origin of the receptors is a male donor in good health and CMV-seronegative.

This clone was seen only a few times. This rearrangement joins TRBV4-3 to TRBJ1-2; a possible D gene is TRBD1 (5 bases). This CDR3 is 15 amino acids long. Trimming took 0 bases from V and 5 from J, leaving 13 bases between them. The germline CDR1 and CDR2 sequences are LGHNA and YSLEER. DNA for the CDR3: TGCGCCAGCAGCCAAGAGAAAGAGCAGGGTTATGGCTACACCTTC. Its translation is CASSQEKEQGYGYTF.

This clone has ten or more counts. The chain has TRBV4-3 and TRBJ2-6; D is possibly TRBD2 (6 bases). V was shortened by 0 bases and J by 2 bases, with 11 bases between the two germline ends. Germline V lookup: CDR1 LGHNA, CDR2 YSLEER. The CDR3 totals 17 residues. The CDR3 nucleotides are TGCGCCAGCAGCCAAGAAGTAGGAGGGACTGGGGCCAACGTCCTGACTTTC. This sequence encodes CASSQEVGGTGANVLTF.

The rearrangement joins TRBV6-5 to TRBJ2-1; TRBD1 is a possible D gene (5 bases). The CDR3 length is 13 residues. Deletions cut 5 bases from V and 4 bases from J, with 9 bases between. Germline CDR1 is MNHEY and CDR2 is SVGAGI. CDR3 DNA sequence: TGTGCCAGCAGTCTAGGGGTATACAATGAGCAGTTCTTC. The encoded protein is CASSLGVYNEQFF.

The rearrangement uses TRBV28 and TRBJ1-1, with D unresolved. Germline CDR1 is MDHEN and CDR2 is SYDVKM. With 3 bases removed from V and 7 bases from J, the gap between germline ends came to 12 bases. This CDR3 is built from 13 residues. The chain's CDR3 is CASSFLEGGEAFF. DNA of the CDR3: TGTGCCAGCAGTTTCTTGGAGGGTGGTGAAGCTTTCTTT.

This chain connects TRBV6-1 to TRBJ2-7; 11 positions agree with TRBD2. The CDR3 length is 15 residues. V shed 6 bases and J 3 bases; nucleotides not matched to a gene: 7. The germline V gene has CDR1 MNHNS and CDR2 SASEGT. The CDR3 DNA reads as TGTGCCAGCAGGTCGACTAGCGGGATTGGCTACGAGCAGTACTTC. This sequence encodes CASRSTSGIGYEQYF.

This sequence joins TRBV6-5 and TRBJ2-7, with 8 bases matching TRBD2. Germline lookup yields CDR1 MNHEY and CDR2 SVGAGI. The V gene end was trimmed by 2 bases and the J gene end by 6 bases; junction bases not matched to a gene: 6. This CDR3 has 14 residues. The CDR3 sequence is CASSYAGGSPEQYF. The CDR3 nucleotides are TGTGCCAGCAGTTACGCGGGAGGAAGTCCCGAGCAGTACTTC.

This clone has more than one count but fewer than ten. This rearrangement joins TRBV5-4 to TRBJ2-1; 10 bases agree with TRBD2. The CDR3 loop spans 15 amino acids. Looked up from germline, CDR1 is SGHNT and CDR2 is YYREEE (reference sequence). V was pared by 2 bases and J by 7 bases, with 6 bases of the junction left unmatched. The DNA of the CDR3 is TGTGCCAGCAGCTTCCTAGCGGGAGCAAGAAATGAGCAGTTCTTC. It specifies CASSFLAGARNEQFF.

This sequence joins TRBV27 and TRBJ2-7; 11 bases map to TRBD2. J was trimmed by 0 bases and V by 4 bases; bases with no gene match: 11. Per the germline V gene, CDR1 is MNHEY and CDR2 is SMNVEV (reference sequence). This CDR3 comprises 18 residues. The CDR3 DNA is TGTGCCAGCAGTTCGCCGGGACTAGCGGCTCCGAGCTCCTACGAGCAGTACTTC. This translates into CASSSPGLAAPSSYEQYF.

This clone was found a few times. CDR3 protein: CASSREGGSPLHF. The CDR3 DNA is TGTGCCAGCAGCCGGGAGGGGGGTTCACCCCTCCACTTT. This chain joins TRBV7-2 and TRBJ1-6; tentative D call: TRBD1 (6 bases). The length of the CDR3 is 13 residues. CDR1 is SGHTA, CDR2 FQGNSA, per germline. V lost 5 bases and J 9 bases, leaving 11 bases between the germline ends.

This clone was seen a handful of times. The chain links TRBV29-1 to TRBJ2-1; 8 nucleotides align to TRBD1. The V segment lost 6 bases and the J segment 5 bases; nucleotides outside the gene matches: 6. Germline loops: CDR1 SQVTM, CDR2 ANQGSEA. The CDR3 contains 13 residues. The DNA of the CDR3 is TGCAGCGTCTTACGGGACAGGAACAATGAGCAGTTCTTC. Its translation: CSVLRDRNNEQFF.

This clone was detected a few times. The chain recombines TRBV5-1 with TRBJ1-1, with D possibly matching TRBD1 (5 bases). This CDR3 has 16 amino acids. Trimming stripped 0 bases from V and 0 bases from J, with 12 bases between. Per germline, CDR1 SGHRS and CDR2 YFSETQ. CDR3 amino acids: CASSLVLVDMNTEAFF. The CDR3 DNA follows: TGCGCCAGCAGCTTGGTCTTGGTGGACATGAACACTGAAGCTTTCTTT.

This clone was recorded a few times. The chain combines TRBV27 with TRBJ2-7, with TRBD2 identical over 7 bases. The junction had 1 base not matched to a gene; V was cut back by 3 bases and J by 2 bases. Germline assignment: CDR1 MNHEY and CDR2 SMNVEV (reference sequence). This CDR3 contains 13 residues. DNA for the CDR3: TGTGCCAGCAGTTTTCGGGGGGCCTACGAGCAGTACTTC. Amino acids: CASSFRGAYEQYF.

This clone was detected only a few times. The chain has TRBV7-2 and TRBJ2-2, with D hard to call. The CDR3 spans 15 residues. CDR1 is SGHTA, CDR2 FQGNSA, per germline. V lost 1 base, J lost 5 bases, and 11 bases lay in between. CDR3 DNA: TGTGCCAGCAGCTTAGAGCCAGCGCGAACCGGGGAGCTGTTTTTT. Protein sequence: CASSLEPARTGELFF.

This chain joins TRBV27 and TRBJ2-7; possibly TRBD1 for D (6 bases). V was trimmed by 4 bases and J by 1 base, leaving 11 bases between them. The length of the CDR3 is 14 residues. Germline-derived CDR1 and CDR2 are MNHEY and SMNVEV (reference sequence). CDR3 sequence (DNA): TGTGCCAGCAGTTCCCTACAGGGTTCCTACGAGCAGTACTTC. Translating it yields CASSSLQGSYEQYF.

This chain uses TRBV4-3 with TRBJ2-2, with 7 bases aligning to TRBD1. The CDR3 covers 15 residues. Unmatched junction bases numbered 8, after V lost 3 bases and J lost 7 bases. Germline V gene lookup returns CDR1 LGHNA and CDR2 YSLEER. The CDR3 here is CASSQGQLQDGELFF. The CDR3 DNA is TGCGCCAGCAGCCAGGGACAGCTACAGGACGGGGAGCTGTTTTTT.

The sample holds a few counts of this clone. The chain is built from TRBV5-1 and TRBJ1-1, with 8 positions matching TRBD1. With 3 bases clipped from V and 1 base from J, the junction kept 5 bases outside the gene matches. Per the germline V gene, CDR1 is SGHRS and CDR2 is YFSETQ. CDR3 length: 15 amino acids. In DNA form, the CDR3 reads TGCGCCAGCAGCTCTTCCGGGACAGGGAACACTGAAGCTTTCTTT. Amino acid sequence: CASSSSGTGNTEAFF. The full variable domain, with the rest looked up from reference TRBV5-1 and TRBJ1-1, is KAGVTQTPRYLIKTRGQQVTLSCSPISGHRSVSWYQQTPGQGLQFLFEYFSETQRNKGNFPGRFSGRQFSNSRSEMNVSTLELGDSALYLCASSSSGTGNTEAFFGQGTRLTVV.

The CDR3 DNA follows: TGTGCCTGGAGTCCCCCCAAGCCCCAGCATTTT. Its protein is CAWSPPKPQHF. The chain combines TRBV30 with TRBJ1-5; D ambiguous. Germline CDR1 GTSNPN, CDR2 SVGIG (reference sequence). V lost 2 bases and J lost 8, with 7 bases in between. This CDR3 is built from 11 residues.

This clone showed up just a few times. The chain employs TRBV4-3 and TRBJ2-2; 7 bases map to TRBD1. Germline CDR1 is LGHNA and CDR2 is YSLEER. V shed 3 bases and J 4 bases; nucleotides not matched to a gene: 5. The CDR3 sequence is 15 residues long. CDR3 nucleotide sequence: TGCGCCAGCAGCCATGAGACAGGGCCCACCGGGGAGCTGTTTTTT. Its translation: CASSHETGPTGELFF.

The gene calls are TRBV5-1 and TRBJ2-3, with a possible D match to TRBD2 (6 bases). The CDR3 loop spans 13 amino acids. Trimming stripped 4 bases from V and 6 bases from J, with 12 bases between. Germline-derived CDR1 and CDR2 are SGHRS and YFSETQ. The CDR3 nucleotides are TGCGCCAGCAGCCGGGGGACGAGGGATACGCAGTATTTT. Translation: CASSRGTRDTQYF.

The rearrangement uses TRBV7-9 and TRBJ2-1; possibly TRBD1 for D (5 bases). The CDR3 totals 13 residues. Germline V gives CDR1 SEHNR, CDR2 FQNEAQ (reference sequence). Trimming cost V 4 bases and J 15 bases, with 19 bases left between them. This chain's CDR3 is CASSSQQGADRFF. Here the CDR3 DNA reads TGTGCCAGCAGCTCCCAACAAGGGGCGGATAGGTTCTTC.

This clone was counted only a few times. In nucleotides, the CDR3 is TGTGCCAGCAGCCCCGGGACTAGCCCTTGGGAGCAGTTCTTC. Translation gives CASSPGTSPWEQFF. The chain links TRBV11-1 to TRBJ2-1; 9 positions match TRBD2. The CDR3 totals 14 residues. After removal of 5 bases from V and 10 bases from J, the junction contained 9 bases not matched to a gene. Germline CDR1 SGHAT, CDR2 FQDESV (reference sequence). The variable domain in full, with the rest retrieved from reference TRBV11-1 and TRBJ2-1, is EAEVAQSPRYKITEKSQAVAFWCDPISGHATLYWYRQILGQGPELLVQFQDESVVDDSQLPKDRFSAERLKGVDSTLKIQPAELGDSAMYLCASSPGTSPWEQFFGPGTRLTVL.

The sample holds a few counts of this clone. The rearrangement links TRBV5-1 to TRBJ2-3; the D gene is possibly TRBD2 (5 bases). Germline CDR1 SGHRS, CDR2 YFSETQ. The CDR3 spans 15 residues. The V end lost 0 bases, the J end lost 3 bases, and 11 bases lay between the germline ends. This CDR3 reads CASSLERGWTDTQYF. Here the CDR3 DNA reads TGCGCCAGCAGCTTGGAACGGGGTTGGACAGATACGCAGTATTTT.

This clone has only a few counts. The chain employs TRBV29-1 and TRBJ2-1; no clear D. V lost 7 bases, J lost 10 bases, and 11 bases lay in between. CDR1 and CDR2 from the germline V gene are SQVTM and ANQGSEA. This CDR3 is 10 amino acids long. This CDR3 is CSAPFGEQFF. The DNA for the CDR3 is TGCAGCGCTCCGTTCGGGGAGCAGTTCTTC.

This clone was detected a few times. The chain couples TRBV5-1 to TRBJ1-2, with 7 nucleotides matching TRBD1. CDR1 is SGHRS, CDR2 YFSETQ, per germline. J gave up 8 bases and V 0 bases, and 7 bases lay outside the gene matches. The CDR3 extends over 14 amino acids. DNA of the CDR3: TGCGCCAGCAGCTTGGTCGACAGGGCATCCGGCTACACCTTC. Protein sequence: CASSLVDRASGYTF. The full variable domain, its missing parts supplied by reference TRBV5-1 and TRBJ1-2, is KAGVTQTPRYLIKTRGQQVTLSCSPISGHRSVSWYQQTPGQGLQFLFEYFSETQRNKGNFPGRFSGRQFSNSRSEMNVSTLELGDSALYLCASSLVDRASGYTFGSGTRLTVV.

This clone was picked up a small number of times. V usage is TRBV29-1 and J usage is TRBJ2-1, with TRBD1 as a possible D gene (6 bases). In germline, CDR1 is SQVTM, CDR2 ANQGSEA. The CDR3 loop spans 13 amino acids. V lost 7 bases and J lost 3, with 13 bases in between. CDR3 loop: CSARTALYNEQFF. As DNA, the CDR3 is TGCAGCGCCCGGACAGCCCTCTACAATGAGCAGTTCTTC.

In its sample, this clone was seen a few times. The chain is built from TRBV2 and TRBJ1-5; tentatively, D is TRBD1 (5 bases). Trimming removed 2 bases from V and 7 bases from J, with 21 bases in between. CDR1 is SNHLY, CDR2 FYNNEI, per germline. The CDR3 contains 17 residues. CDR3 region: CASSELEGRPSTQPQHF. The CDR3 nucleotides are TGTGCCAGCAGTGAATTGGAGGGGCGGCCGTCGACCCAGCCCCAGCATTTT.